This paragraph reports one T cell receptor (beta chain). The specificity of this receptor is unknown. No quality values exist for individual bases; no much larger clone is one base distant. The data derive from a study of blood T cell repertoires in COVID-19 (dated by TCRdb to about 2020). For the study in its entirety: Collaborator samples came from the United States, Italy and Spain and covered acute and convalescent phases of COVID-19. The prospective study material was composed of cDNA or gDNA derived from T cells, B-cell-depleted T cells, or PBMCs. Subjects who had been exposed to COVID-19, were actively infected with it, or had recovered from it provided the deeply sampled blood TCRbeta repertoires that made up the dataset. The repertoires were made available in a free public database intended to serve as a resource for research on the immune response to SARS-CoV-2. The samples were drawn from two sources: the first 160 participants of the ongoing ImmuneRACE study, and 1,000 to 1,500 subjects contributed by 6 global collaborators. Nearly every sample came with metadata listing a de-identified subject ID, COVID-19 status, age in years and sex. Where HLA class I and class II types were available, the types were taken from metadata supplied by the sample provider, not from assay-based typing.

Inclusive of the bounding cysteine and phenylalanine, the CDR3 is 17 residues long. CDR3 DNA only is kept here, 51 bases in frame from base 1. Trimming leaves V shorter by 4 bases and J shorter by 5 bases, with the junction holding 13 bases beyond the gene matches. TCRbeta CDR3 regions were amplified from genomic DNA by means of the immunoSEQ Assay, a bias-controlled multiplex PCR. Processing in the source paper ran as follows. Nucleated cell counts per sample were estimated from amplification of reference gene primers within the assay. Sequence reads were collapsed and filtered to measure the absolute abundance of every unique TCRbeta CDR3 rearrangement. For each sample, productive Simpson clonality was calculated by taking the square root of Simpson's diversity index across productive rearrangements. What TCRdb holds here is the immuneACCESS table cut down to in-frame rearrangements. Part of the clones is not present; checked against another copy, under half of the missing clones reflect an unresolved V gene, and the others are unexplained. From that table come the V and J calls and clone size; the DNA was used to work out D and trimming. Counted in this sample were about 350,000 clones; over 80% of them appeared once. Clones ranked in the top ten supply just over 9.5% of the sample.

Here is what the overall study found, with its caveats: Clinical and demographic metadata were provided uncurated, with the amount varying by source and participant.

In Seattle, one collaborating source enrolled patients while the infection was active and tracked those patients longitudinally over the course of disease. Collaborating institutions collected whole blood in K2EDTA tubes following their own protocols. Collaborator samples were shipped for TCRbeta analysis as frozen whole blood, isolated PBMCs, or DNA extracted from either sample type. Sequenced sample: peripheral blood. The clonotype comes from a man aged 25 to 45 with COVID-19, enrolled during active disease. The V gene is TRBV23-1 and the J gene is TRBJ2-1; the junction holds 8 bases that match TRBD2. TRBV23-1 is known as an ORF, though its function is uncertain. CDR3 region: CASSLEMVAGRNNEQFF. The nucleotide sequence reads TGCGCCAGCAGTCTAGAGATGGTAGCGGGGAGAAACAATGAGCAGTTCTTC.